A single sample is the source of the 10 T cell receptor beta chains below, sequenced in a study of vaccination effects on CD4 cells after COVID-19. Their antigen targets remain unknown. After expansion with viral peptide pools in the ViraFEST assay, antigen-specific CD4+ T cells were sequenced. Following culture for roughly 10 days, CD4+ T cells were isolated. Assay: immunoSEQ multiplex PCR; the TCRdb copy retains only in-frame clones and omits some. This table has fewer than 40,000 clones, around 70% appearing once. The sample was CD4+ T cells from PBMCs cultured with HCoV-229E spike peptides, taken before COVID-19 vaccination. These receptors all stem from a human donor who received a COVID-19 vaccine.

The rearrangement uses TRBV5-4 and TRBJ2-3, with TRBD2 matching 12 bases. This CDR3 has 16 amino acids. Trimming removed 4 bases from V and 5 bases from J; junction bases left unmatched: 8. CDR1 and CDR2 from the germline V gene are SGHNT and YYREEE (reference sequence). As DNA, the CDR3 is TGTGCCAGCAGCCAGGGACTAGCGGGTGGGGAAGATACGCAGTATTTT. This gives the protein CASSQGLAGGEDTQYF.

The chain employs TRBV28 and TRBJ1-5; D call uncertain. The germline V gene has CDR1 MDHEN and CDR2 SYDVKM. This CDR3 region has 14 residues. V lost 3 bases and J 3 bases, leaving 9 bases between the germline ends. As DNA, the CDR3 is TGTGCCAGCAGTTTGGGGTTACCCAATCAGCCCCAGCATTTT. Its translation is CASSLGLPNQPQHF.

Only a few counts were recorded for this clone. This chain uses TRBV28 with TRBJ2-7; D not resolved. The CDR3 is 14 amino acids. Germline values: CDR1 MDHEN, CDR2 SYDVKM. With 6 bases removed from V and 2 bases from J, the gap between germline ends came to 14 bases. CDR3 DNA: TGTGCCAGCAGCGGCGATGGTCGCGCCTACGAGCAGTACTTC. Encoded protein: CASSGDGRAYEQYF.

The genes are TRBV2 and TRBJ2-5, with 8 bases identical to TRBD1. Per the germline V gene, CDR1 is SNHLY and CDR2 is FYNNEI. The CDR3 is 13 residues long. V was clipped by 6 bases and J by 4 bases; unmatched bases: 4. The CDR3 sequence: CASRIQGGETQYF. DNA for the CDR3: TGTGCCAGCAGGATACAGGGGGGAGAGACCCAGTACTTC.

V gene TRBV5-4 combines with J gene TRBJ1-1; no clear D. The germline gives CDR1 SGHNT, CDR2 YYREEE (reference sequence). The CDR3 is 14 residues long. V lost 1 base, J lost 2 bases, and 9 bases lay in between. CDR3 sequence: CASSLTAENTEAFF. The DNA of the CDR3 is TGTGCCAGCAGCTTGACAGCAGAAAACACTGAAGCTTTCTTT.

A few counts support this clone. The V call is TRBV6-6, the J call TRBJ2-1, with unresolved D. There are 14 residues in the CDR3. Trimming shortened V by 6 bases and J by 8 bases, and 17 bases separated the two germline ends. Per germline, CDR1 MNHNY and CDR2 SVGAGI (reference sequence). CDR3 sequence: CASRPTGPQDEQFF. CDR3 DNA sequence: TGTGCCAGCAGACCCACCGGACCTCAGGATGAGCAGTTCTTC.

In its sample, this clone was seen a few times. The chain carries TRBV21-1 and TRBJ2-7; the table's D gene call, TRBD2, was not cross checked with the DNA. TRBV21-1 is marked as a pseudogene. The CDR3 sequence is 14 residues long. The CDR3 loop reads CASSGGATPYEQYF. The CDR3 DNA is TGTGCCAGCAGCGGCGGGGCAACCCCCTACGAGCAGTACTTC.

This chain connects TRBV2 to TRBJ2-1, with D perhaps TRBD1 (5 bases). The V and J ends lost 4 bases and 1 base respectively, with 14 bases between them. This CDR3 spans 16 amino acids. Looked up from germline, CDR1 is SNHLY and CDR2 is FYNNEI. CDR3 sequence (DNA): TGTGCCAGCAGTGCCGTCCCCAGGACATCCTACAATGAGCAGTTCTTC. The encoded protein is CASSAVPRTSYNEQFF.

The chain couples TRBV11-3 to TRBJ2-1; unclear D gene. In germline, CDR1 is SGHNT, CDR2 YENEEA. The CDR3 is made up of 12 amino acids. V gave up 1 base and J gave up 9 bases, with 7 bases separating them. The DNA for the CDR3 is TGTGCCAGCAGCTTAGGGGGTGGTGAGCAGTTCTTC. Translated: CASSLGGGEQFF.

The V and J genes are TRBV3-1 (or the pseudogene TRBV3-2) and TRBJ1-3, with a possible D match to TRBD1 (5 bases). The CDR3 runs to 16 residues. Germline values: CDR1 LGHDT, CDR2 YNNKEL (reference sequence). Between the trimmed V and J ends, which lost 1 base and 4 bases, there was a span of 14 bases. The CDR3, as DNA: TGTGCCAGCAGCCAAGGTGCAGGGATGGTCGGAAACACCATATATTTT. Encoded protein: CASSQGAGMVGNTIYF.